This T cell receptor beta chain was recorded in a study of T cells in Graves' hyperthyroidism and ophthalmopathy. Concerning this clonotype itself: Its antigen is not identified.

TCR beta CDR3 sequences were amplified from RNA transcripts. Researchers ran a first-round RT-PCR on the TCR CDR3 using the HTBI primer set. TCRdb re-derived calls from the multiplex PCR reads in MiXCR, one entry per CDR3 protein. Among over 700,000 distinct CDR3 sequences listed, around 39% were seen once. General observations from the study: Most thyroid clonotypes expanded above 0.001 appeared in blood too. Model predictions of ophthalmopathy came a median approximately seven months before onset.

For Graves' hyperthyroidism to be stable, ophthalmopathy could not progress within 18 months. Sequencing was done on a sample of blood. This clonotype originated in a young man with Graves' hyperthyroidism.

CDR3 residues: CAIRGGDHQPQHF. Written as DNA, the CDR3 is TGTGCCATCAGAGGTGGGGATCATCAGCCCCAGCATTTT. The chain has TRBV10-3 and TRBJ1-5; D gene unclear. Germline lookup yields CDR1 ENHRY and CDR2 SYGVKD. With 6 bases removed from V and 5 bases from J, the gap between germline ends came to 11 bases. CDR3 size: 13 residues.